These 27 T cell receptor beta chains came from one sample sequenced in a study of TIL therapy for anti-PD-1-resistant metastatic lung cancer. Specified time point: pre-treatment sample, taken before nivolumab and TIL therapy. The immunoSEQ assay was v3. TCRdb's table, derived via immunoSEQ multiplex PCR, lists solely in-frame clones and lacks some. Among around 55,000 clones listed, 75% to 90% were seen once. The material was blood, obtained at baseline. The receptors come from a person between 25 and 80 years old with non-small cell lung cancer.

The J gene is TRBJ1-1, the V gene TRBV4-3; D might be TRBD1 (6 bases). Germline V lookup: CDR1 LGHNA, CDR2 YSLEER. The V end lost 0 bases, the J end lost 1 base, and 15 bases lay between the germline ends. The CDR3 loop spans 17 amino acids. In DNA, the CDR3 is TGCGCCAGCAGCCAAGATCTACGAGGGGGAGGGAACACTGAAGCTTTCTTT. Amino acids: CASSQDLRGGGNTEAFF.

This clone appeared a few times. The chain carries TRBV7-9 and TRBJ2-1; perhaps TRBD2 as D (5 bases). Trimming left V 5 bases short and J 10 bases short, with 15 bases between. This CDR3 is built from 13 residues. CDR1 and CDR2 (germline): SEHNR, FQNEAQ (reference sequence). CDR3 in DNA: TGTGCCAGCAGCCCCCCTCGGGGTAACGAGCAGTTCTTC. Translated, it gives CASSPPRGNEQFF.

This clone has only a few counts. The genes are TRBV6-5 and TRBJ2-7; 8 nucleotides agree with TRBD1. The CDR3 spans 11 residues. Germline trimming cut 8 bases from V and 7 bases from J; bases unmatched to any gene: 4. Germline V gives CDR1 MNHEY, CDR2 SVGAGI. DNA of the CDR3: TGTGCCAGCGGACAGGGAAGTGAGCAGTACTTC. Translating gives CASGQGSEQYF.

This sequence joins TRBV21-1 and TRBJ2-7; the table names TRBD1, a call not compared with the DNA. TRBV21-1 is a pseudogene locus. The CDR3 is 14 amino acids. CDR3 sequence (DNA): TGTGCCAGCAGCAGGACAGGGGGATCCTACGAGCAGTACTTC. Amino acids: CASSRTGGSYEQYF.

V usage is TRBV7-9 and J usage is TRBJ2-5, with TRBD2 matching over 12 bases. The trim removed 2 bases at V and 2 bases at J, leaving 12 bases unmatched. Germline lookup yields CDR1 SEHNR and CDR2 FQNEAQ (reference sequence). This CDR3 contains 19 residues. The CDR3 region is CASSLIPKTSGSGQETQYF. DNA for the CDR3: TGTGCCAGCAGCTTAATTCCTAAGACTAGCGGGAGCGGGCAAGAGACCCAGTACTTC.

The chain combines TRBV18 with TRBJ2-3; D assignment may be TRBD1 or TRBD2 (5 bases each). The CDR3 sequence is 19 residues long. Per germline, CDR1 KGHSH and CDR2 LQKENI. Between the trimmed V and J ends, which lost 4 bases and 3 bases, there was a span of 26 bases. The CDR3 nucleotides read TGTGCCAGCTCACGACTTAGGCAGGGAGAAGGGCACCGGACAGATACGCAGTATTTT. Its protein is CASSRLRQGEGHRTDTQYF.

The rearrangement uses TRBV30 and TRBJ1-6, with D tentatively TRBD1 (5 bases). CDR1 and CDR2 from the germline V gene are GTSNPN and SVGIG (reference sequence). The length of the CDR3 is 15 residues. Trimming removed 4 bases at V and 4 bases at J, with 14 bases between. The CDR3 DNA reads TGTGCCTGGACTGCATCCGCAGGGTATAATTCACCCCTCCACTTT. It codes for CAWTASAGYNSPLHF. Looking up the rest from reference TRBV30 and TRBJ1-6 gives the full variable domain: SQTIHQWPATLVQPVGSPLSLECTVEGTSNPNLYWYRQAAGRGLQLLFYSVGIGQISSEVPQNLSASRPQDRQFILSSKKLLLSDSGFYLCAWTASAGYNSPLHFGNGTRLTVT.

This clone was found a few times. The J gene is TRBJ2-7, the V gene TRBV4-1, with 9 bases identical to TRBD1. The CDR3 extends over 16 amino acids. V shed 0 bases and J 2 bases; nucleotides not matched to a gene: 5. Per the germline V gene, CDR1 is MGHRA and CDR2 is YSYEKL. DNA for the CDR3: TGCGCCAGCAGCCAAGAACGGGACAGGGCCGCCTACGAGCAGTACTTC. It specifies CASSQERDRAAYEQYF.

J is TRBJ1-1 and V is TRBV6-4; D is unclear. The CDR3 contains 14 residues. CDR1 and CDR2 from the germline V gene are MRHNA and SNTAGT. Trimming pared 5 bases from V and 4 bases from J, leaving 14 bases between. CDR3 bases: TGTGCCAGCAGTTTAAGAGCGGGATTCACTGAAGCTTTCTTT. Translated: CASSLRAGFTEAFF.

The rearrangement links TRBV10-3 to TRBJ1-1; 7 positions agree with TRBD1. CDR3 length: 15 amino acids. Per germline, CDR1 ENHRY and CDR2 SYGVKD. V lost 8 bases, J lost 0 bases, and 9 bases stayed unmatched. The CDR3, as DNA: TGTGCCATCCGCGACAGGGCAACCATGAACACTGAAGCTTTCTTT. Translation gives CAIRDRATMNTEAFF.

This clone was recorded a few times. The CDR3 is CASSLDTTGGPRAQHF. The CDR3 DNA is TGTGCCAGCAGCTTAGATACCACAGGGGGCCCGAGGGCCCAGCATTTT. The chain has TRBV7-2 and TRBJ1-5, with 9 bases identical to TRBD1. Germline V gene sequence: CDR1 SGHTA, CDR2 FQGNSA. V trimming: 1 base; J trimming: 11 bases; junction bases outside the gene matches: 12. This CDR3 comprises 16 residues.

The genes are TRBV30 and TRBJ2-3; D may be TRBD2 (5 bases). The CDR3 is 11 amino acids. V was clipped by 7 bases and J by 7 bases, with 12 bases between them. CDR1 is GTSNPN, CDR2 SVGIG, per germline (reference sequence). The DNA of the CDR3 is TGTGCCTCAAGCGGTCGGTATACGCAGTATTTT. It translates to CASSGRYTQYF.

As regards this clone: A junction end diverges from the germline sequence, so it may reflect a read error. The CDR3 DNA follows: TGTGCCGGCAGTTACGGCGGGGGGGCGTCCCAAGAGACCCAGTACTTC. Its protein product is CAGSYGGGASQETQYF. V gene TRBV6-2 or TRBV6-3 combines with J gene TRBJ2-5; 9 bases are a match to TRBD2. The CDR3 is made up of 16 amino acids. Germline CDR1 reads MNHEY; CDR2 reads SVGEGT.

V usage is TRBV18 and J usage is TRBJ2-7; 11 nucleotides match TRBD1. V gave up 3 bases and J gave up 5 bases; unmatched junction bases: 9. There are 16 residues in the CDR3. The germline CDR1 and CDR2 sequences are KGHSH and LQKENI. DNA for the CDR3: TGTGCCAGCTCACCCGTCAGGACAGGGGGCATCGACGAGCAGTACTTC. Translating gives CASSPVRTGGIDEQYF.

The rearrangement links TRBV20-1 to TRBJ2-5; D may be TRBD2 (6 bases). From germline, CDR1 is DFQATT and CDR2 SNEGSKA (reference sequence). CDR3 length: 11 amino acids. Trimming left V 4 bases short and J 5 bases short, with 8 bases between. For the CDR3, the DNA is TGCAGTGCTACAGGGAGGGAGACCCAGTACTTC. Translated, it gives CSATGRETQYF.

The V call is TRBV20-1, the J call TRBJ2-5; TRBD2 matches 8 bases. V trimming: 3 bases; J trimming: 0 bases; junction bases outside the gene matches: 3. CDR3 size: 14 residues. Germline V gene data show CDR1 as DFQATT and CDR2 as SNEGSKA (reference sequence). The CDR3 here is CSASASGYQETQYF. For the CDR3, the DNA is TGCAGTGCTAGTGCTAGCGGGTACCAAGAGACCCAGTACTTC.

The chain employs TRBV19 and TRBJ2-7; tentatively, D is TRBD1 (5 bases). Trimming took 1 base from V and 0 from J, leaving 7 bases between them. CDR1 is LNHDA, CDR2 SQIVND, per germline (reference sequence). The CDR3 runs 14 residues. The CDR3 sequence is CASSIGGYSYEQYF. DNA of the CDR3: TGTGCCAGTAGTATAGGGGGCTACTCCTACGAGCAGTACTTC.

The chain joins TRBV24-1 to TRBJ2-2; no definite D call. The CDR3 sequence is 12 residues long. Germline V gene sequence: CDR1 KGHDR, CDR2 SFDVKD. V was cut by 3 bases and J by 6 bases, with 4 bases left in between. This chain's CDR3 is CATSDRPGELFF. DNA of the CDR3: TGTGCCACCAGTGATAGACCCGGGGAGCTGTTTTTT.

This chain connects TRBV7-9 to TRBJ2-2; 10 positions agree with TRBD2. Germline V gives CDR1 SEHNR, CDR2 FQNEAQ (reference sequence). The CDR3 is 19 amino acids. Trimming took 4 bases from V and 0 from J; bases not matched to a gene: 11. CDR3 sequence (DNA): TGTGCCAGCAGCTCAATCATAGGACTAGCGGCTGCGAACACCGGGGAGCTGTTTTTT. It yields the protein CASSSIIGLAAANTGELFF.

This clone was detected once. The chain combines TRBV28 with TRBJ2-7; D is undetermined. Trimming stripped 5 bases from V and 5 bases from J, with 10 bases between. The CDR3 length is 12 residues. Germline V gene sequence: CDR1 MDHEN, CDR2 SYDVKM. CDR3: CASSPRVDEQYF. The CDR3 DNA is TGTGCCAGCAGTCCTAGGGTGGACGAGCAGTACTTC.

The rearrangement links TRBV29-1 to TRBJ2-7, with 12 bases aligning to TRBD2. The CDR3 is made up of 14 amino acids. Per the germline V gene, CDR1 is SQVTM and CDR2 is ANQGSEA. V was clipped by 4 bases and J by 6 bases; unmatched bases: 7. CDR3 bases: TGCAGCGTTGTACGTCCACTAGCGGGAGGCGAGCAGTACTTC. Translating gives CSVVRPLAGGEQYF.

V and J are TRBV28 and TRBJ2-7, with 8 bases fitting TRBD1. This CDR3 has 14 residues. Germline CDR1 is MDHEN and CDR2 is SYDVKM. Losses at the gene ends were 5 bases for V and 2 bases for J; bases not matched to a gene: 5. The CDR3 DNA follows: TGTGCCAGCAGTCTGGGACAGGCTCCCTACGAGCAGTACTTC. Amino acids: CASSLGQAPYEQYF.

The chain carries TRBV6-4 and TRBJ2-6, with D tentatively TRBD1 (6 bases). V gave up 1 base and J gave up 3 bases, with 10 bases separating them. Germline CDR1 MRHNA, CDR2 SNTAGT. There are 16 residues in the CDR3. Written as DNA, the CDR3 is TGTGCCAGCAGTGACTTTGCAGGGGTTGGGGCCAACGTCCTGACTTTC. It is translated as CASSDFAGVGANVLTF.

V gene TRBV5-8 combines with J gene TRBJ2-5; TRBD1 matches 8 bases. In germline, CDR1 is SGHTS, CDR2 YDEGEE. Trimming at V came to 0 bases and at J to 6 bases, leaving 10 bases not matched to a gene. The CDR3 has 16 residues. The CDR3 spells CASSLGTGQRSKTQYF. For the CDR3, the DNA is TGTGCCAGCAGCTTGGGGACAGGGCAACGTAGTAAGACCCAGTACTTC.

This clone appeared a few times. The CDR3 loop reads CASTGGSYEQYF. The CDR3 DNA follows: TGTGCCAGCACGGGGGGATCCTACGAGCAGTACTTC. The J gene is TRBJ2-7, the V gene TRBV2; 7 bases line up with TRBD2. The germline gives CDR1 SNHLY, CDR2 FYNNEI. Trimming took 7 bases from V and 1 from J; bases not matched to a gene: 1. This CDR3 has 12 amino acids.

The V gene is TRBV29-1, the J gene TRBJ2-2; perhaps TRBD1 as D (5 bases). The germline CDR1 and CDR2 sequences are SQVTM and ANQGSEA. V was trimmed by 4 bases and J by 0 bases, leaving 9 bases between them. The CDR3 is 14 residues long. CDR3 sequence: CSVGGGTNTGELFF. For the CDR3, the DNA is TGCAGCGTTGGGGGCGGTACGAACACCGGGGAGCTGTTTTTT.

V gene TRBV27 combines with J gene TRBJ2-7; D remains ambiguous. Germline values: CDR1 MNHEY, CDR2 SMNVEV (reference sequence). With 5 bases removed from V and 7 bases from J, the gap between germline ends came to 12 bases. The CDR3 consists of 12 residues. CDR3 coding DNA: TGTGCCAGCAGTAAACCGGGCCGGGAGCAGTACTTC. It yields the protein CASSKPGREQYF.